This T cell receptor beta chain emerged from a study of regulatory T cells in long-lasting Graves disease. Through Arm-PCR of CDR3 regions and iRepertoire HTBI primers, TCR beta libraries were built. MiXCR, applied by TCRdb to the multiplex PCR reads, yields one record per CDR3 protein. Of about 470,000 distinct CDR3 sequences in the sample, roughly a fifth were seen once. Study-wide points: Sharing of public clonotypes was greater in persistent patients (around 3,000) than in new patients (fewer than 1,000).

To note about this clonotype: Antigen: not known.

As to time point: persistent/refractory GD, antithyroid drugs over 5 years with positive TRAb. Scientists built the TCR library using RNA that was extracted from PBMCs. This CDR3 has 19 residues. The germline V and J ends were trimmed by 1 base and 3 bases, with 24 bases remaining between them. In germline, CDR1 is LNHDA, CDR2 SQIVND (reference sequence). This specimen was peripheral blood mononuclear cells (PBMCs), taken when the disease was refractory, from a patient treated with antithyroid drugs. The sequence derives from a female donor with Graves disease. The chain links TRBV19 to TRBJ1-1; possible D gene TRBD1, 5 bases. The CDR3 nucleotides read TGTGCCAGTAGTATAGTCCCCTCGGACAACCCCTCCTTGGACACTGAAGCTTTCTTT. Amino acids: CASSIVPSDNPSLDTEAFF. The full variable domain, in which reference TRBV19 and TRBJ1-1 provide the parts outside the CDR3, is DGGITQSPKYLFRKEGQNVTLSCEQNLNHDAMYWYRQDPGQGLRLIYYSQIVNDFQKGDIAEGYSVSREKKESFPLTVTSAQKNPTAFYLCASSIVPSDNPSLDTEAFFGQGTRLTVV.